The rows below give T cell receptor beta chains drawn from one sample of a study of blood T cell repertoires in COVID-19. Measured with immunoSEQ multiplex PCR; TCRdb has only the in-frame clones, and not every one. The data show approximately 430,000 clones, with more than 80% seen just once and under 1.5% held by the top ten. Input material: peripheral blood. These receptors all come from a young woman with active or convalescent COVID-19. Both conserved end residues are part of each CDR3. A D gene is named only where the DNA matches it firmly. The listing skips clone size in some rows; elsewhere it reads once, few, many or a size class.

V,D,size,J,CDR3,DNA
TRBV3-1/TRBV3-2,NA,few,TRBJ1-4,CASSPEPATNEKLFF,TGTGCCAGCAGCCCCGAGCCCGCAACTAATGAAAAACTGTTTTTT
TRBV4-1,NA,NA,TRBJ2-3,CASSQEKGGVGTDTQYF,TGCGCCAGCAGCCAAGAAAAAGGGGGGGTGGGCACAGATACGCAGTATTTT
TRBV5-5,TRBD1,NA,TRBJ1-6,CASSLDSGQGSWLGSPLHF,TGTGCCAGCAGCTTGGATTCGGGACAGGGGTCGTGGCTGGGGTCACCCCTCCACTTT
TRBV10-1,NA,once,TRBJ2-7,CASSARDKPYEQYF,TGCGCCAGCAGCGCCCGGGACAAACCCTACGAGCAGTACTTC
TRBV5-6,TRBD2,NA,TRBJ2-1,CASSPGLAGGEQFF,TGTGCCAGCAGCCCTGGACTAGCGGGAGGGGAGCAGTTCTTC
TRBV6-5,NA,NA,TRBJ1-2,CASGKDNYGYTF,TGTGCCAGCGGCAAAGATAACTATGGCTACACCTTC
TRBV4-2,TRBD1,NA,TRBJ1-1,CASSPRQGNTEAFF,TGTGCCAGCAGCCCGAGACAGGGAAACACTGAAGCTTTCTTT
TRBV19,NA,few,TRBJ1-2,CASSTETGANYGYTF,TGTGCCAGTAGTACCGAAACAGGAGCTAACTATGGCTACACCTTC
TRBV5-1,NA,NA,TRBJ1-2,CASSLLREANYGYTF,TGCGCCAGCAGCTTGCTCCGGGAAGCTAACTATGGCTACACCTTC
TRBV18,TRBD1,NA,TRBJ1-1,CASSRGQGGGTEAFF,TGTGCCAGCTCACGGGGACAGGGCGGGGGGACTGAAGCTTTCTTT
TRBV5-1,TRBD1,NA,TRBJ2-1,CASSPDRGGDEQFF,TGCGCCAGCAGCCCGGACAGGGGAGGCGATGAGCAGTTCTTC
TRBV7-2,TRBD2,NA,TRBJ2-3,CASSRGTSGGTSTDTQYF,TGTGCCAGCAGTCGCGGGACTAGCGGGGGGACTAGCACAGATACGCAGTATTTT
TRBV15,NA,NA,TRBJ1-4,CATSRPQRGEKLFF,TGTGCCACCAGCAGACCCCAAAGGGGGGAAAAACTGTTTTTT
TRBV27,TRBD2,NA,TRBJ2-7,CASSAPGLAGTYEQYF,TGTGCCAGCAGTGCCCCGGGACTAGCGGGCACCTACGAGCAGTACTTC
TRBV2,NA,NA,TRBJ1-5,CASRKDSQPQHF,TGTGCCAGCAGGAAAGACTCCCAGCCCCAGCATTTT
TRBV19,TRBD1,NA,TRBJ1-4,CASSIGQGLRNEKLFF,TGTGCCAGTAGTATCGGACAGGGACTACGTAATGAAAAACTGTTTTTT
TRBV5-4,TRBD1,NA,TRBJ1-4,CASSAGQVNEKLFF,TGTGCCAGCAGCGCGGGACAGGTCAATGAAAAACTGTTTTTT
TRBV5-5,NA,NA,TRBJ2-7,CASSLDRSYEQYF,TGTGCCAGCAGCTTGGACAGATCCTACGAGCAGTACTTC
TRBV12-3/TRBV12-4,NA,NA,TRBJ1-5,CASSPQEYQPQHF,TGTGCCAGCAGTCCACAGGAATATCAGCCCCAGCATTTT
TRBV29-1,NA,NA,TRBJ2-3,CSTSGTDTQYF,TGCAGCACAAGCGGCACAGATACGCAGTATTTT
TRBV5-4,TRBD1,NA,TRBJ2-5,CASSPTGEETQYF,TGTGCCAGCAGTCCTACAGGGGAAGAGACCCAGTACTTC
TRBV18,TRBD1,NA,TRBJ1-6,CASSPKTGSGSPLHF,TGTGCCAGCTCACCAAAGACAGGGTCGGGTTCACCCCTCCACTTT
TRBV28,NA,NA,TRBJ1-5,CASSLSGNSNQPQHF,TGTGCCAGCAGTTTATCCGGGAATAGCAATCAGCCCCAGCATTTT
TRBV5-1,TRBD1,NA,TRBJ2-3,CASSQGQGGTDTQYF,TGCGCCAGCAGCCAGGGACAGGGTGGCACAGATACGCAGTATTTT
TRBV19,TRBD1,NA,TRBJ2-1,CASSTTDRAHEQFF,TGTGCCAGTAGTACTACAGACAGGGCCCATGAGCAGTTCTTC
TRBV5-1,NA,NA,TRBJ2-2,CASSLFQGTNTGELFF,TGCGCCAGCAGCTTGTTTCAGGGAACGAACACCGGGGAGCTGTTTTTT
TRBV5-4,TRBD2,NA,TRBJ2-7,CASSPTRGGTYEQYF,TGTGCCAGCAGCCCCACGCGGGGGGGGACCTACGAGCAGTACTTC
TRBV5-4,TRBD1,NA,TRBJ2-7,CASSLGDREAYEQYF,TGTGCCAGCAGCTTGGGGGACAGGGAAGCCTACGAGCAGTACTTC
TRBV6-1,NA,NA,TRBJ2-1,CASSDDGGLDNEQFF,TGTGCCAGCAGTGATGACGGAGGTCTGGACAATGAGCAGTTCTTC
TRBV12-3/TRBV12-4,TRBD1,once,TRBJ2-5,CASSFGTAETQYF,TGTGCCAGCAGTTTCGGGACAGCAGAGACCCAGTACTTC
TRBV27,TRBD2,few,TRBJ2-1,CASSFQSGGQLYNEQFF,TGTGCCAGCAGTTTCCAGAGCGGGGGTCAGCTCTACAATGAGCAGTTCTTC
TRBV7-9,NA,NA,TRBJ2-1,CASSPPQTVGYNEQFF,TGTGCCAGCAGCCCCCCCCAGACTGTTGGCTACAATGAGCAGTTCTTC
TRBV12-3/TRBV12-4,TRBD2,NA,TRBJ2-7,CASSPGTSVEQYF,TGTGCCAGCAGCCCGGGGACTAGCGTAGAGCAGTACTTC